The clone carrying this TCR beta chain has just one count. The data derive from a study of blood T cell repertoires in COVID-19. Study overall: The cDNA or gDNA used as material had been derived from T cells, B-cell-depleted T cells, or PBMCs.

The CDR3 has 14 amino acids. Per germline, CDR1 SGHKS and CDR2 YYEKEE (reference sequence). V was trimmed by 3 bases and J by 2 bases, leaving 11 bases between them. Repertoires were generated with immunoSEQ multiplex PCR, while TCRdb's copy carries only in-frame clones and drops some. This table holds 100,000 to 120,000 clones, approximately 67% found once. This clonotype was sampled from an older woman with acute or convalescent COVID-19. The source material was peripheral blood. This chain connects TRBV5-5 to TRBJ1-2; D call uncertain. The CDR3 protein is CASSSGGGNYGYTF. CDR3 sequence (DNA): TGTGCCAGCAGCTCAGGCGGAGGGAACTATGGCTACACCTTC.